A selection of T cell receptor beta chains follows, all from one sample in a study of blood T cell repertoires in COVID-19. Some clones are missing from TCRdb's copy, which holds only in-frame ones; the method was immunoSEQ multiplex PCR. The data contain 450,000 to 500,000 clones, 70% to 90% of them seen just once; the ten biggest clones take up approximately 2.9%. The sample was peripheral blood. Source of these receptors: a human donor in a cohort sampled during active COVID-19. The CDR3 runs from the conserved cysteine through the conserved F or W. The D gene is left open where the match is weak. Size is omitted from some rows. Given values are once, few, many or a class for expanded clones.

clone_size	d_call	v_call	j_call	cdr3_nt	cdr3_aa
.	TRBD1	TRBV5-1	TRBJ2-2	TGCGCCACCAGACTTACGGAACAGGGGGCGGACACCGGGGAGCTGTTTTTT	CATRLTEQGADTGELFF
.	.	TRBV19	TRBJ2-5	TGTGCCAGTAGTATAGACCGACTGAAACAAGAGACCCAGTACTTC	CASSIDRLKQETQYF
.	.	TRBV10-1	TRBJ2-7	TGCGCCAGCAGTGAGCGGAGGGATTCCAACGAGCAGTACTTC	CASSERRDSNEQYF
.	.	TRBV7-7	TRBJ2-7	TGTGCTAGCAGCCGCGCGGTAATTAGTCCTCCCTACGAGCAGTACTTC	CASSRAVISPPYEQYF
once	TRBD2	TRBV9	TRBJ2-1	TGTGCCAGCAGCGTTAGCGGGAGTACCTACAATGAGCAGTTCTTC	CASSVSGSTYNEQFF
.	.	TRBV5-6	TRBJ2-1	TGTGCCAGCAGCTTACAGGGCCCCTTCAATGAGCAGTTCTTC	CASSLQGPFNEQFF
.	TRBD1	TRBV29-1	TRBJ1-1	TGCAGCGTTCCTAGGACAGGGACCGATGAAGCTTTCTTT	CSVPRTGTDEAFF
.	.	TRBV28	TRBJ2-7	TGTGCCAGCAGTTCCCTAGGCGCCTACGAGCAGTACTTC	CASSSLGAYEQYF
.	.	TRBV4-3	TRBJ1-6	TGCGCCAGCAGCCAGCTACGTCGGTCCAATTCACCCCTCCACTTT	CASSQLRRSNSPLHF
.	.	TRBV19	TRBJ1-1	TGTGCCAGTACCCGTCAGGCCAAGTCCGCTGAAGCTTTCTTT	CASTRQAKSAEAFF
once	.	TRBV28	TRBJ2-1	TGTGCCACCTCGCGTAGGACTACCTTCTACAATGAGCAGTTCTTC	CATSRRTTFYNEQFF
.	.	TRBV27	TRBJ1-2	TGTGCCAGCAGTTTATCGGGGACTTTAGCGGCCCGGTCGGGCTACACCTTC	CASSLSGTLAARSGYTF
.	.	TRBV6-6	TRBJ1-6	TGTGCCGGCCAGGGGTGGGCGACTTCACCCCTCCACTTT	CAGQGWATSPLHF
.	TRBD2	TRBV2	TRBJ2-3	TGTGCCAGCAGTCGTAAGGGACTAGCCGGAGATACGCAGTATTTT	CASSRKGLAGDTQYF
.	.	TRBV9	TRBJ2-3	TGTGCCAGCAGCCCGAGGGCCCACAGCACAGATACGCAGTATTTT	CASSPRAHSTDTQYF
.	.	TRBV28	TRBJ2-1	TGTGCCAGCAGTTTGGGGCGGTTATTCTATATGAGCTCCTACAATGAGCAGTTCTTC	CASSLGRLFYMSSYNEQFF
.	.	TRBV7-9	TRBJ1-1	TGTGCCGAAGCGGAGGGGATGAACACTGAAGCTTTCTTT	CAEAEGMNTEAFF
.	.	TRBV3-1/TRBV3-2	TRBJ1-3	TGTGCCAGCAGCCAAGTCACAGCAGGGGCTGGAAACACCATATATTTT	CASSQVTAGAGNTIYF
.	.	TRBV7-9	TRBJ2-7	TGTGCCAGCGTGCGCGGGATGGACTACGAGCAGTACTTC	CASVRGMDYEQYF
.	.	TRBV30	TRBJ1-2	TGTGCCTGGAAATACCAGGGAGGCTATGGCTACACCTTC	CAWKYQGGYGYTF
.	.	TRBV3-1/TRBV3-2	TRBJ1-2	TGTGCCAGCAGCCCATTACAGGTAAACGGCTATGGCTACACCTTC	CASSPLQVNGYGYTF
.	TRBD2	TRBV3-1/TRBV3-2	TRBJ2-3	TGTGCCAGCAGCCAACTCTCGGGAGGGTATGATACGCAGTATTTT	CASSQLSGGYDTQYF
.	TRBD1	TRBV19	TRBJ1-1	TGTGCCAGTAGTATATCGCCAGGGGGGAACACTGAAGCTTTCTTT	CASSISPGGNTEAFF
.	.	TRBV19	TRBJ2-2	TGTGCCAGTACTGGTCAGGAAGACACCGGGGAGCTGTTTTTT	CASTGQEDTGELFF
.	.	TRBV2	TRBJ2-3	TGTGCCAGCAGTGAACTGGCCCCCACAGATACGCAGTATTTT	CASSELAPTDTQYF